This T cell receptor beta chain originates from a study of blood T cells in healthy people across ages. Study-level results: Naive and antigen-experienced cells could not be conclusively compared, given unsorted PBMCs.

Notes on this clonotype: Its antigen is as yet unknown.

Combining a sample-barcoded 5' primer with a J-beta primer mix, a second PCR ran for roughly 7 to 12 cycles. TCRdb independently ran MiXCR on the 5' RACE reads; one entry per CDR3 protein. The sample carries about 1.4 million distinct CDR3 sequences, around 59% recorded once. The germline V and J ends were trimmed by 1 base and 5 bases, with 11 bases remaining between them. CDR3 size: 14 residues. Germline CDR1 is SGHVS and CDR2 is FNYEAQ. This clonotype originated in a man younger than 35 in good health. Sequenced sample: blood. The chain carries TRBV7-6 and TRBJ2-5; D is uncertain. Here the CDR3 reads CASSLGDDSETQYF. Here the CDR3 DNA reads TGTGCCAGCAGCTTAGGTGACGACTCGGAGACCCAGTACTTC.